The entry that follows covers one T cell receptor beta chain sequence. The CDR3 loop spans 16 amino acids. V lost 10 bases to trimming and J lost 1 base, with 17 bases between them. Germline V gene lookup returns CDR1 ENHRY and CDR2 SYGVKD. Authors' processing steps: Estimates of nucleated cell counts were drawn from the amplification of reference gene primers. Only in-frame clones appear in the TCRdb table, and some are missing; sequencing was by immunoSEQ multiplex PCR. The V and J calls and clone size are taken from that table; D and trimming were inferred from the DNA. The table lists approximately 120,000 clones, under 90% of them singletons. These data originate in a study of blood T cell repertoires in COVID-19. Background on the study: T cells, B-cell-depleted T cells, or PBMCs provided the cDNA or gDNA that served as material.

This chain joins TRBV10-3 and TRBJ2-6; maybe TRBD2 (5 bases). The TCR originated in a woman aged 45-65 years with acute or convalescent COVID-19. Sequenced input: peripheral blood. The CDR3: CATRDGSLSGANVLTF. The CDR3 DNA follows: TGTGCCACTCGGGATGGCTCGTTATCTGGGGCCAACGTCCTGACTTTC.